This passage covers 21 T cell receptor beta chains from one sample sequenced in a study of cytomegalovirus exposure and HLA in healthy donors. PCR primers comprised 60 Vbeta and 13 Jbeta primers. TCRdb keeps only in-frame clones here, not all; method: immunoSEQ multiplex PCR. The sample has some 120,000 clones. Sequenced input: PBMCs. These receptors all stem from a man younger than 35 in good health and CMV-seronegative.

The rearrangement uses TRBV4-1 and TRBJ1-1; D call uncertain. This CDR3 contains 15 residues. The germline V gene encodes CDR1 MGHRA and CDR2 YSYEKL. With 3 bases removed from V and 0 bases from J, the gap between germline ends came to 11 bases. CDR3 sequence (DNA): TGCGCCAGCAGCCAGGCTTTGGGCCTGAACACTGAAGCTTTCTTT. Its protein product is CASSQALGLNTEAFF.

J is TRBJ2-3 and V is TRBV5-6; TRBD2 agrees at 8 bases. V lost 7 bases, J lost 6 bases, and 13 bases stayed unmatched. This CDR3 region has 15 residues. The germline gives CDR1 SGHDT, CDR2 YYEEEE. For the CDR3, the DNA is TGTGCCAGCTGGGGCCGGGAGGGCTTTGCTGATACGCAGTATTTT. As protein: CASWGREGFADTQYF.

V usage is TRBV19 and J usage is TRBJ1-2, with TRBD1 matching 8 bases. This CDR3 is built from 13 residues. From germline, CDR1 is LNHDA and CDR2 SQIVND (reference sequence). Losses at the gene ends were 2 bases for V and 6 bases for J; bases not matched to a gene: 2. The CDR3 reads CASSIRQGNGYTF. The CDR3 DNA follows: TGTGCCAGTAGTATAAGACAGGGGAATGGCTACACCTTC.

The chain employs TRBV19 and TRBJ2-6, with D possibly being TRBD2 (5 bases). The CDR3 covers 16 residues. V gave up 8 bases and J gave up 0 bases, with 14 bases separating them. Germline assignment: CDR1 LNHDA and CDR2 SQIVND (reference sequence). The CDR3 DNA sequence: TGTGCCAGTCTAGGGTCGGGGATCTCTGGGGCCAACGTCCTGACTTTC. Translating it yields CASLGSGISGANVLTF.

The chain combines TRBV7-8 with TRBJ1-1; TRBD1 agrees at 10 bases. The CDR3 runs 14 residues. V lost 3 bases to trimming and J lost 4 bases; unmatched junction nucleotides: 2. Germline CDR1 SGHVS, CDR2 FQNEAQ. Here the CDR3 DNA reads TGTGCCAGCAGCTTCGGGACAGGGGTCACTGAAGCTTTCTTT. Translating gives CASSFGTGVTEAFF.

The chain recombines TRBV30 with TRBJ2-1; the match to TRBD2 covers 10 bases. The CDR3 spans 13 residues. J lost 10 bases, V lost 7 bases, and 10 bases had no gene match. Germline CDR1 reads GTSNPN; CDR2 reads SVGIG (reference sequence). CDR3 loop: CAFRGQLAGEQFF. CDR3 bases: TGTGCCTTCCGGGGACAACTAGCGGGAGAGCAGTTCTTC. Full variable domain (missing parts from reference TRBV30 and TRBJ2-1): SQTIHQWPATLVQPVGSPLSLECTVEGTSNPNLYWYRQAAGRGLQLLFYSVGIGQISSEVPQNLSASRPQDRQFILSSKKLLLSDSGFYLCAFRGQLAGEQFFGPGTRLTVL.

V and J are TRBV5-1 and TRBJ1-6; D possibly corresponds to TRBD1 (5 bases). Germline V gives CDR1 SGHRS, CDR2 YFSETQ. The CDR3 extends over 17 amino acids. Trimming stripped 2 bases from V and 7 bases from J, with 19 bases between. The CDR3 DNA follows: TGCGCCAGCAGCTTTAAGACCGTGGACATAAGGAATTCACCCCTCCACTTT. Residues: CASSFKTVDIRNSPLHF.

As DNA, the CDR3 is TGTGCCAGCTCCGAGGGGGTGCAGAGCTCCTACGAGCAGTACTTC. Protein: CASSEGVQSSYEQYF. This chain joins TRBV18 and TRBJ2-5; TRBD1 is a possible D gene (6 bases). TRBJ2-7 explains the end of the DNA better; the J call may be wrong. The CDR3 runs 15 residues. Looked up from germline, CDR1 is KGHSH and CDR2 is LQKENI.

The chain uses TRBV5-1 and TRBJ1-1; 7 bases map to TRBD1. The CDR3 has 15 residues. Germline loops: CDR1 SGHRS, CDR2 YFSETQ. After removal of 2 bases from V and 10 bases from J, the junction contained 14 bases not matched to a gene. The CDR3 DNA reads as TGCGCCAGCAGCTTCGGACAGGCTCAGTGGGTGTCAGCTTTCTTT. It specifies CASSFGQAQWVSAFF.

The chain is built from TRBV19 and TRBJ2-1; possibly TRBD2 for D (6 bases). Germline V gene lookup returns CDR1 LNHDA and CDR2 SQIVND (reference sequence). V dropped 1 base and J dropped 9 bases, with 13 bases sitting between them. The CDR3 totals 14 residues. The CDR3 sequence: CASSIANVGGEQFF. The CDR3 nucleotides read TGTGCCAGTAGTATAGCCAACGTCGGGGGTGAGCAGTTCTTC.

This chain connects TRBV6-1 to TRBJ2-1; TRBD2 matches at 13 bases. Germline V gives CDR1 MNHNS, CDR2 SASEGT. The CDR3 extends over 18 amino acids. The junction had 9 bases not matched to a gene; V was cut back by 0 bases and J by 7 bases. The CDR3 DNA follows: TGTGCCAGCAGTGAAGCGGGGACTAGCGGGGTGGGGGGGAATGAGCAGTTCTTC. It is translated as CASSEAGTSGVGGNEQFF.

CDR3 protein: CASRPSGENSPLHF. CDR3 coding DNA: TGTGCCAGCAGACCGTCAGGCGAGAATTCACCCCTCCACTTT. This chain uses TRBV6-5 with TRBJ1-6; D is uncertain. Germline CDR1 reads MNHEY; CDR2 reads SVGAGI. The V gene lost 6 bases and the J gene lost 7 bases, with 13 bases spanning the gap. CDR3 length equals 14 residues.

V is TRBV5-1 and J is TRBJ1-1, with 8 bases matching TRBD1. CDR1 and CDR2 (germline): SGHRS, YFSETQ. J was trimmed by 7 bases and V by 3 bases; bases with no gene match: 2. The CDR3 sequence is 12 residues long. The CDR3 DNA reads TGCGCCAGCAGCTCCGGACAGGGTGAAGCTTTCTTT. It translates to CASSSGQGEAFF.

V gene TRBV4-1 combines with J gene TRBJ2-1, with 8 bases fitting TRBD2. Germline CDR1 and CDR2: MGHRA and YSYEKL. Unmatched junction bases numbered 12, after V lost 0 bases and J lost 5 bases. The CDR3 has 18 amino acids. The CDR3 is CASSQDDLRGAWHNEQFF. CDR3 nucleotides: TGCGCCAGCAGCCAAGATGACTTGCGGGGGGCTTGGCACAATGAGCAGTTCTTC.

On this clone: The junction and the germline gene differ at one end; a read error may be behind it. The CDR3 DNA sequence: TGTGCTAGTAGTGCACGGGGTACCGGGGAGCTGTTTTTT. It is translated as CASSARGTGELFF. This rearrangement joins TRBV19 to TRBJ2-2; TRBD2 is a possible D gene (5 bases). CDR1 and CDR2 (germline): LNHDA, SQIVND (reference sequence). The CDR3 is 13 residues long.

The chain combines TRBV2 with TRBJ1-1, with 7 bases identical to TRBD1. This CDR3 region has 16 residues. The trim removed 6 bases at V and 6 bases at J, leaving 16 bases unmatched. Germline lookup yields CDR1 SNHLY and CDR2 FYNNEI. CDR3 in amino acids: CASRGGQGVFLAEAFF. CDR3 DNA: TGTGCCAGCAGAGGGGGGCAGGGGGTGTTTTTAGCTGAAGCTTTCTTT.

The chain links TRBV5-1 to TRBJ2-5, with 8 bases fitting TRBD2. The CDR3 extends over 15 amino acids. Germline loops: CDR1 SGHRS, CDR2 YFSETQ. V trimming: 5 bases; J trimming: 5 bases; junction bases outside the gene matches: 11. The CDR3 spells CASRLTPPGGETQYF. The CDR3 region has the DNA TGCGCCAGCAGACTGACCCCACCGGGAGGGGAGACCCAGTACTTC.

This chain uses TRBV18 with TRBJ1-1; tentatively, D is TRBD1 (5 bases). V lost 2 bases, J lost 7 bases, and 17 bases lay in between. The length of the CDR3 is 15 residues. Germline CDR1 KGHSH, CDR2 LQKENI. The CDR3 DNA sequence: TGTGCCAGCTCACCATCAATCAGGGTATACGATGAAGCTTTCTTT. Its translation is CASSPSIRVYDEAFF.

J is TRBJ2-2 and V is TRBV5-1; 8 bases fit TRBD1. Germline V gene lookup returns CDR1 SGHRS and CDR2 YFSETQ. V was clipped by 1 base and J by 4 bases; unmatched bases: 3. The CDR3 has 15 amino acids. The CDR3 DNA sequence: TGCGCCAGCAGCTTGCAGGGGGCCGCCACCGGGGAGCTGTTTTTT. It encodes CASSLQGAATGELFF.

Turning to this clone: Germline is not matched at one junction end, which may reflect a read error. The chain carries TRBV7-7 and TRBJ2-5, with 7 bases aligning to TRBD2. The CDR3 is 17 amino acids. The germline V gene has CDR1 SSHAT and CDR2 FNYEAQ (reference sequence). CDR3 protein: CASSPSWALADQEAQYF. The DNA of the CDR3 is TGTGCCAGCAGCCCGTCCTGGGCCCTAGCGGATCAAGAGGCCCAGTACTTC.

This sequence joins TRBV29-1 and TRBJ2-2, with 8 bases that match TRBD1. The germline CDR1 and CDR2 sequences are SQVTM and ANQGSEA. The trim removed 7 bases at V and 2 bases at J, leaving 6 bases unmatched. The CDR3 runs 14 residues. The CDR3 DNA is TGCAGCGGACGGACAGGGATTAACACCGGGGAGCTGTTTTTT. Protein: CSGRTGINTGELFF.